The entry below gives a single T cell receptor (beta chain) sequence along with its context. The data originate from a study of blood T cell repertoires in COVID-19. About the research overall: From the United States, Italy and Spain came samples of acute and convalescent COVID-19. PBMCs, B-cell-depleted T cells, or T cells provided the cDNA or gDNA that made up the material.

V trimming: 2 bases; J trimming: 7 bases; junction bases outside the gene matches: 12. This CDR3 is 16 amino acids long. Per germline, CDR1 SGDLS and CDR2 YYNGEE. Measured with immunoSEQ multiplex PCR; TCRdb has only the in-frame clones, and not every one. The sample holds about 200,000 clones, around four fifths seen once. The Seattle site enrolled patients during active infection and followed them longitudinally. The receptor was isolated from a man in his sixties with COVID-19, enrolled during active disease. The V and J genes are TRBV9 and TRBJ1-2, with 9 bases lining up with TRBD1. The specimen sequenced was peripheral blood. The CDR3 bases are TGTGCCAGCAGCGTGGAACAGGGGGCTATAGCTGGTGGCTACACCTTC. It is translated as CASSVEQGAIAGGYTF.